The rows below give T cell receptor beta chains drawn from one sample of a study of blood T cell repertoires in COVID-19. Assay used: immunoSEQ multiplex PCR; TCRdb lists only in-frame clones, some missing. The sample lists 95,000 to 100,000 clones; roughly 80% were seen once. Sequenced: peripheral blood. Receptors originate from an elderly woman with acute or convalescent COVID-19. Both conserved end residues are trimmed from each CDR3. The order of the fields is V gene, D gene, CDR3 protein. D genes are given only for firm matches.

TRBV5-6 . ASSLLTVNYGYT
TRBV5-4 . ASRSDSVFTEAF
TRBV19 . ASSELSPVVHGYT
TRBV5-5 . ASSLGLYSYNEQF
TRBV6-5 TRBD1 ASSYSALGQNYGYT
TRBV10-3 TRBD1 AISEGDRGEYGYT
TRBV18 . ASSPERGRNEQF
TRBV28 . ASRPARTNQFTDTQY
TRBV5-6 . ASSAGLLVYEQY
TRBV5-1 . ASSLEWANNSPLH
TRBV7-2 TRBD2 ASSLAGTSGGGEQF
TRBV30 TRBD1 AWSATRTGRSGYT
TRBV19 . ASSISQMNTEAF
TRBV6-5 TRBD1 ASSNGQGSQPQH
TRBV27 . ASSSRRSDTQY
TRBV5-5 TRBD1 ASSFQGGSGNTIY
TRBV11-3 . ASSFSGQTTGELF
TRBV2 . ASSFPPGQENYGYT
TRBV15 . ATSRVDRLSSGNTIY
TRBV30 TRBD2 AWSANSGGAATQY
TRBV9 . ASSPGIGIETQY
TRBV5-1 . ASRNSPTGELF
TRBV5-6 TRBD1 ASSHGQGEQY